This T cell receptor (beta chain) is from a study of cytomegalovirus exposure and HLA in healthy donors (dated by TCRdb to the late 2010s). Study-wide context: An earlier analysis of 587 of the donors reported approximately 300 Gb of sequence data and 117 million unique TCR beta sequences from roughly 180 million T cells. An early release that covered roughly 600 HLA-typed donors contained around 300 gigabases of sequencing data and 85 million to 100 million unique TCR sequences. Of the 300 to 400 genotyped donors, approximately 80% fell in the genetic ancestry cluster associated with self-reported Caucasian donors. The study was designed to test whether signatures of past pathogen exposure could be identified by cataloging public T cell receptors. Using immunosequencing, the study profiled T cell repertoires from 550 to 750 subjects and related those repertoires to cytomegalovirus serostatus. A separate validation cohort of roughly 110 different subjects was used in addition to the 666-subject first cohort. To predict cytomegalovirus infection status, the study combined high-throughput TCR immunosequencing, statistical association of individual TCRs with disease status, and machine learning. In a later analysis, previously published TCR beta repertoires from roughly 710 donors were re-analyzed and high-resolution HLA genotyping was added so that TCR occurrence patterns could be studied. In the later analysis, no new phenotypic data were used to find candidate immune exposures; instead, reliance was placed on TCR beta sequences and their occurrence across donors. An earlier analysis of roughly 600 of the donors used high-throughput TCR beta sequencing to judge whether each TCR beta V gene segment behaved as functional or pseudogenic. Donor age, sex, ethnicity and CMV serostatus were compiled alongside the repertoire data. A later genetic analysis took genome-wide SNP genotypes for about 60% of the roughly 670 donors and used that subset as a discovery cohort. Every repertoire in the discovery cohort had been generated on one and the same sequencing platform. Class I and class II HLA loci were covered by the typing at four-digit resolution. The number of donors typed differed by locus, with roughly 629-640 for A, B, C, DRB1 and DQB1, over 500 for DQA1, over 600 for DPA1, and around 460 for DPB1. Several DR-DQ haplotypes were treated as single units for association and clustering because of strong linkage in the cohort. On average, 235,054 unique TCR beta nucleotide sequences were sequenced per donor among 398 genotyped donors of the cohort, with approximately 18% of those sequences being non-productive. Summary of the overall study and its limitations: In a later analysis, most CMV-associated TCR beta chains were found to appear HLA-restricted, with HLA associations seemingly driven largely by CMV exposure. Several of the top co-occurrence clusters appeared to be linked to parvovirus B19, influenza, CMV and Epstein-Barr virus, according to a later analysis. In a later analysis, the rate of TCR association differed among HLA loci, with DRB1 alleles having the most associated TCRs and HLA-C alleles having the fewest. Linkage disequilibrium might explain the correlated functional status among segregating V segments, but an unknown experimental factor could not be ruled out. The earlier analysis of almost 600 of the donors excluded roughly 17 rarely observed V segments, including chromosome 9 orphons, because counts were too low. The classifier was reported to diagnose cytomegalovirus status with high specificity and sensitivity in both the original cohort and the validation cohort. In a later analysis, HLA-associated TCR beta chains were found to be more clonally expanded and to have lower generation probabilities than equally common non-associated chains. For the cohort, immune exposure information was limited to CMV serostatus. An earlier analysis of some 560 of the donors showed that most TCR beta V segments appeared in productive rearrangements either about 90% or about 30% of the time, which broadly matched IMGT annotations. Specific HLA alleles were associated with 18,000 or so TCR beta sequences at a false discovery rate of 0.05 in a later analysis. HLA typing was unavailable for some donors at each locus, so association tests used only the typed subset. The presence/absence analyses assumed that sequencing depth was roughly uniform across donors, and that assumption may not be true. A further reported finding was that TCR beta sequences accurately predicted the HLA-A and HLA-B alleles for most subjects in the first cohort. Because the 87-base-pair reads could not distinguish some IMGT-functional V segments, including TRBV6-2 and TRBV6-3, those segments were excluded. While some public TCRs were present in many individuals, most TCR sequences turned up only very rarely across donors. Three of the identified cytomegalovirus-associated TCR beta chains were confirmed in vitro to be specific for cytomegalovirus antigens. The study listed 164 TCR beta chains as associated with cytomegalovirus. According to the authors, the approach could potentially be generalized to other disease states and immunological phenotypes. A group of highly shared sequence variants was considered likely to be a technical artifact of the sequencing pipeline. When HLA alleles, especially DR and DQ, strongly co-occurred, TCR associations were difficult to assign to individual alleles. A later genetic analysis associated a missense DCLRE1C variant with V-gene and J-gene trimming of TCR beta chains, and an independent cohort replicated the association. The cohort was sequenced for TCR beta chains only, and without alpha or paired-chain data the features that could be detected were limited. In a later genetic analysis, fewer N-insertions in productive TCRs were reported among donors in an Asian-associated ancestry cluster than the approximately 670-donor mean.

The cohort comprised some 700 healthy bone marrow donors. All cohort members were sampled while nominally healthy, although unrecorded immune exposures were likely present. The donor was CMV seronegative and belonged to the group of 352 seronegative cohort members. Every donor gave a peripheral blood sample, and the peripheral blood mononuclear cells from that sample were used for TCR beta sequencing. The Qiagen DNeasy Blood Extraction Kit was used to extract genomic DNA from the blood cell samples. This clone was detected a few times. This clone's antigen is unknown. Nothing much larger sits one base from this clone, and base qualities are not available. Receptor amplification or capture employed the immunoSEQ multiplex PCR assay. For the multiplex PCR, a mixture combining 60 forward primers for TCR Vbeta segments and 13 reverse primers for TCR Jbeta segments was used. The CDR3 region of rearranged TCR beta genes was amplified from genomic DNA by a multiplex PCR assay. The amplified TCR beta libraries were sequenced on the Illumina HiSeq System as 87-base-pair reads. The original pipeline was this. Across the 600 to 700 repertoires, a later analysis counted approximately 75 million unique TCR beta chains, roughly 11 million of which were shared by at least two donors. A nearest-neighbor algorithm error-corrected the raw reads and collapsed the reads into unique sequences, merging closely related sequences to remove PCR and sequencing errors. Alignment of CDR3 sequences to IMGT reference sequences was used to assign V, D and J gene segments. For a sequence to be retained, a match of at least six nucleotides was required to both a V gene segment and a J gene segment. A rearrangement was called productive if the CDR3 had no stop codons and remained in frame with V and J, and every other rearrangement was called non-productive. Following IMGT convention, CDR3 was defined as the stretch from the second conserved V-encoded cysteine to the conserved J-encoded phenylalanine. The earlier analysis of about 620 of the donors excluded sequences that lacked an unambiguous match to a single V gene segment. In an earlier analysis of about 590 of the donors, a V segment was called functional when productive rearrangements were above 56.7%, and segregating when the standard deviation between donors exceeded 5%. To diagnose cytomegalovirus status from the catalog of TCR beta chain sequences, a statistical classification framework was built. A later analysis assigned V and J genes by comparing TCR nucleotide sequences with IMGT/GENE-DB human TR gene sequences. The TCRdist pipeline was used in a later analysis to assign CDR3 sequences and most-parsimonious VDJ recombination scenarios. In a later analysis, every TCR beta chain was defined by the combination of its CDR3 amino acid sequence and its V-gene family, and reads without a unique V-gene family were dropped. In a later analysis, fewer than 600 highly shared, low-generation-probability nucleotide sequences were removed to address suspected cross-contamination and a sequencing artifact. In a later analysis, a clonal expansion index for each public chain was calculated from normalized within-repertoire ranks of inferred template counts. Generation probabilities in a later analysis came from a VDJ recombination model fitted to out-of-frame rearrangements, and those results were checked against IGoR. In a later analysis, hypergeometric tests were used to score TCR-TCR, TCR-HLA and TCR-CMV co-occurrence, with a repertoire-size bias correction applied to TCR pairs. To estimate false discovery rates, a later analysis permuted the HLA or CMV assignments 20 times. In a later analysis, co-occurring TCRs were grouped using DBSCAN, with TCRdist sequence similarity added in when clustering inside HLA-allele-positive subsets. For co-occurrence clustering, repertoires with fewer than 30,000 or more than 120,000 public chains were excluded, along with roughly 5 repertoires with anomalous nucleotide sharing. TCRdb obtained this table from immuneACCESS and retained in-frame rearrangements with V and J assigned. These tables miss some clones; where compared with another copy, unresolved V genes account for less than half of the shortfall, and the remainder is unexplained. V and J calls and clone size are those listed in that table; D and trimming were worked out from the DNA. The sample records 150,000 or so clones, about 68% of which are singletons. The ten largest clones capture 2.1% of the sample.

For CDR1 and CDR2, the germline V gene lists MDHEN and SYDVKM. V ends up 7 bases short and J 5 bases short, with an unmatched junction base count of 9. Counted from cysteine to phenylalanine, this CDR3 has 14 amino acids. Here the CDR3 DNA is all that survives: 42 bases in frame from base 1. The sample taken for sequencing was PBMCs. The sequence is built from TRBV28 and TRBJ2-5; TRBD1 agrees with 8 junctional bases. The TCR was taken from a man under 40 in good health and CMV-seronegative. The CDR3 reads CASTKPGGRETQYF. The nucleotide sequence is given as TGTGCCAGCACCAAACCAGGGGGCCGGGAGACCCAGTACTTC. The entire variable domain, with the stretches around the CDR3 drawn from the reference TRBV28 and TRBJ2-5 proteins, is DVKVTQSSRYLVKRTGEKVFLECVQDMDHENMFWYRQDPGLGLRLIYFSYDVKMKEKGDIPEGYSVSREKKERFSLILESASTNQTSMYLCASTKPGGRETQYFGPGTRLLVL.